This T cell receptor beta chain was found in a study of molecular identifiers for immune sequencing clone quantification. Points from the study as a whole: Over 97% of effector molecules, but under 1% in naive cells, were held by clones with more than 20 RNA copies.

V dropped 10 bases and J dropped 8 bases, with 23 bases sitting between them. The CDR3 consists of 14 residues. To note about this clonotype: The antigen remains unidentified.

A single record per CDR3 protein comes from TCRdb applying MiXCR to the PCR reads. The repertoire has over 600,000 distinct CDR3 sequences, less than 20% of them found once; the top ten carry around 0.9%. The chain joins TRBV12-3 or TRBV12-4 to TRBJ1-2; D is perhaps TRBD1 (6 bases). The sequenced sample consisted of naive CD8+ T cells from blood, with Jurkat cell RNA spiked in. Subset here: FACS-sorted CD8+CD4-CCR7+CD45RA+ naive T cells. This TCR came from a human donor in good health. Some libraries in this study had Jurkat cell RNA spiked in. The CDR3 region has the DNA TGTGCCATCGACACCTATGATAGGGGGAGAGGCTACACCTTC. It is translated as CAIDTYDRGRGYTF.